The 17 T cell receptor beta chains presented below share a single source sample, sequenced in a study of blood T cell repertoires in COVID-19. The protocol was immunoSEQ multiplex PCR, while the TCRdb copy is restricted to in-frame clones and leaves out a portion. The sample has under 40,000 clones; 80% to 90% are singletons. The specimen sequenced was peripheral blood. The receptor set was obtained from a woman older than 75 with active or convalescent COVID-19.

The chain joins TRBV6-2 or TRBV6-3 to TRBJ2-7; 10 nucleotides match TRBD2. This CDR3 comprises 17 residues. Germline loops: CDR1 MNHEY, CDR2 SVGEGT. V lost 4 bases and J lost 3; bases outside the gene matches: 12. The CDR3: CASSSPRTSGKVYEQYF. The CDR3 DNA follows: TGTGCCAGCAGTTCCCCGCGGACTAGCGGAAAAGTCTACGAGCAGTACTTC.

This chain joins TRBV7-2 and TRBJ2-7; 12 bases line up with TRBD1. Germline CDR1 reads SGHTA; CDR2 reads FQGNSA. The CDR3 covers 15 residues. After removal of 6 bases from V and 2 bases from J, the junction contained 5 bases not matched to a gene. The CDR3 spells CASRLGQGAAYEQYF. In nucleotides, the CDR3 is TGTGCCAGCAGGTTGGGACAGGGGGCCGCCTACGAGCAGTACTTC.

A few counts support this clone. The gene calls are TRBV11-3 and TRBJ2-7; possible D gene TRBD1, 6 bases. Per germline, CDR1 SGHNT and CDR2 YENEEA. The CDR3 sequence is 15 residues long. V dropped 1 base and J dropped 4 bases, with 14 bases sitting between them. DNA of the CDR3: TGTGCCAGCAGCTTAGCCCCAGGGGATCTATACGAGCAGTACTTC. As protein: CASSLAPGDLYEQYF.

The gene calls are TRBV2 and TRBJ1-4; D may be TRBD1 (6 bases). The CDR3 runs 16 residues. Germline lookup yields CDR1 SNHLY and CDR2 FYNNEI. V was shortened by 7 bases and J by 4 bases, with 19 bases between the two germline ends. CDR3: CASIWGRGRNNEKLFF. The CDR3 DNA is TGTGCCAGCATCTGGGGCAGGGGACGGAATAATGAAAAACTGTTTTTT.

The chain is built from TRBV7-8 and TRBJ1-2, with D possibly being TRBD1 (6 bases). V lost 2 bases and J lost 4, with 11 bases in between. This CDR3 has 14 residues. Germline CDR1 SGHVS, CDR2 FQNEAQ. CDR3 sequence: CASSLSRDIYGYTF. For the CDR3, the DNA is TGTGCCAGCAGCTTATCCCGGGACATCTATGGCTACACCTTC.

V and J are TRBV2 and TRBJ1-1; the D gene is possibly TRBD1 (5 bases). Germline values: CDR1 SNHLY, CDR2 FYNNEI. The V gene lost 7 bases and the J gene lost 8 bases, with 17 bases spanning the gap. This CDR3 comprises 13 residues. DNA for the CDR3: TGTGCCAGCAAAGAGCAGGGTCTGGGGGAAGCTTTCTTT. Protein: CASKEQGLGEAFF.

The genes are TRBV11-2 and TRBJ2-7, with TRBD2 matching over 8 bases. V lost 3 bases to trimming and J lost 7 bases; unmatched junction nucleotides: 5. Looked up from germline, CDR1 is SGHAT and CDR2 is FQNNGV. The CDR3 has 13 amino acids. The CDR3 DNA reads as TGTGCCAGCAGCTTTCCGGGGGGGTGGGAGCAGTACTTC. Translation gives CASSFPGGWEQYF.

The chain recombines TRBV9 with TRBJ2-1; D is possibly TRBD2 (5 bases). The CDR3 contains 18 residues. V lost 1 base and J 4 bases, leaving 21 bases between the germline ends. Germline assignment: CDR1 SGDLS and CDR2 YYNGEE. CDR3 DNA sequence: TGTGCCAGCAGCGTACGGCAGAGGGAGACCCCTCATTACAATGAGCAGTTCTTC. This translates into CASSVRQRETPHYNEQFF.

V usage is TRBV6-5 and J usage is TRBJ2-2; TRBD2 aligns across 7 bases. With V trimmed by 5 bases and J by 9 bases, 9 bases remained unmatched. Germline-derived CDR1 and CDR2 are MNHEY and SVGAGI. There are 14 residues in the CDR3. CDR3 sequence: CASSPGLIKWELFF. CDR3 bases: TGTGCCAGCAGTCCGGGACTAATTAAGTGGGAGCTGTTTTTT.

This clone occurred once. V and J are TRBV6-1 and TRBJ1-4, with 7 bases that match TRBD1. The CDR3 contains 18 residues. In germline, CDR1 is MNHNS, CDR2 SASEGT. V lost 0 bases, J lost 4 bases, and 11 bases stayed unmatched. Here the CDR3 reads CASSEALPVGGLNEKLFF. The CDR3 nucleotides read TGTGCCAGCAGTGAAGCGCTTCCTGTAGGGGGCCTTAATGAAAAACTGTTTTTT.

The chain is built from TRBV5-1 and TRBJ2-2, with a tentative D call TRBD2 (5 bases). Germline V gene sequence: CDR1 SGHRS, CDR2 YFSETQ. CDR3 length: 14 amino acids. V lost 4 bases and J lost 1, with 8 bases in between. CDR3: CASSDTRNTGELFF. DNA for the CDR3: TGCGCCAGCAGCGATACTAGGAACACCGGGGAGCTGTTTTTT.

The chain employs TRBV28 and TRBJ1-5; D perhaps matches TRBD1 (5 bases). V was shortened by 5 bases and J by 6 bases, with 17 bases between the two germline ends. Germline CDR1 MDHEN, CDR2 SYDVKM. This CDR3 is built from 15 residues. CDR3 protein: CASSISSGSGQPQHF. The CDR3 region has the DNA TGTGCCAGCAGTATTAGCTCAGGGTCGGGTCAGCCCCAGCATTTT. Supplemented by reference TRBV28 and TRBJ1-5, the full variable domain reads DVKVTQSSRYLVKRTGEKVFLECVQDMDHENMFWYRQDPGLGLRLIYFSYDVKMKEKGDIPEGYSVSREKKERFSLILESASTNQTSMYLCASSISSGSGQPQHFGDGTRLSIL.

J is TRBJ1-4 and V is TRBV5-1; tentative D call: TRBD1 (5 bases). V was trimmed by 0 bases and J by 4 bases, leaving 10 bases between them. CDR3 length: 15 amino acids. Germline V gene lookup returns CDR1 SGHRS and CDR2 YFSETQ. This CDR3 reads CASSLATGDNEKLFF. The CDR3, as DNA: TGCGCCAGCAGCTTGGCCACGGGGGATAATGAAAAACTGTTTTTT.

V usage is TRBV3-1 (or the pseudogene TRBV3-2) and J usage is TRBJ1-4, with a possible D match to TRBD1 (6 bases). CDR1 is LGHDT, CDR2 YNNKEL, per germline (reference sequence). V lost 1 base to trimming and J lost 8 bases, with 14 bases between them. The CDR3 runs 15 residues. The CDR3 bases are TGTGCCAGCAGCCAAGGGTACAGGGAAGGCGAAAAACTGTTTTTT. As protein: CASSQGYREGEKLFF.

This rearrangement joins TRBV7-3 to TRBJ2-5; 10 positions agree with TRBD2. The germline V gene has CDR1 SGHTA and CDR2 FQGTGA. CDR3 length: 14 amino acids. The V segment lost 2 bases and the J segment 7 bases; nucleotides outside the gene matches: 4. The CDR3 spells CASSLGASGGTQYF. The CDR3 region has the DNA TGTGCCAGCAGCTTAGGCGCTAGCGGGGGGACCCAGTACTTC.

The chain has TRBV5-1 and TRBJ2-5, with D possibly TRBD2 on 5 matching bases. V lost 0 bases and J 1 base, leaving 13 bases between the germline ends. CDR3 length: 16 residues. From germline, CDR1 is SGHRS and CDR2 YFSETQ. CDR3 protein: CASSLGLGAIQETQYF. In DNA, the CDR3 is TGCGCCAGCAGCTTGGGATTGGGAGCCATCCAAGAGACCCAGTACTTC.

This rearrangement joins TRBV9 to TRBJ2-3; 9 bases match TRBD1. Trimming took 3 bases from V and 5 from J; bases not matched to a gene: 4. The CDR3 loop spans 14 amino acids. Looked up from germline, CDR1 is SGDLS and CDR2 is YYNGEE. The CDR3 sequence is CASSEQGAGDTQYF. The CDR3 DNA reads as TGTGCCAGCAGCGAACAGGGGGCAGGAGATACGCAGTATTTT. The variable domain in full, completed from reference TRBV9 and TRBJ2-3, reads DSGVTQTPKHLITATGQRVTLRCSPRSGDLSVYWYQQSLDQGLQFLIQYYNGEERAKGNILERFSAQQFPDLHSELNLSSLELGDSALYFCASSEQGAGDTQYFGPGTRLTVL.